The rows below give T cell receptor beta chains drawn from one sample of a study of T cell responses to AZD1222 COVID-19 vaccine. TCRdb's table, derived via immunoSEQ multiplex PCR, lists solely in-frame clones and lacks some. The sample records 140,000 to 150,000 clones, roughly 92% being singletons. The sequencing used peripheral blood, collected on day 0 of AZD1222 vaccination. These receptor sequences come from an adult in good health. Both conserved end residues are part of each CDR3. Fields, in order: J gene, V gene, D gene, clone size, CDR3 protein, CDR3 DNA. The D gene is left open where the match is weak. The size field is filled for only some rows; it gives once, few, many or a size class.

TRBJ1-5	TRBV28	TRBD1	NA	CASSLRKVPRHGTGGFSNQPQHF	TGTGCCAGCAGTTTAAGGAAGGTACCTCGACATGGGACAGGGGGCTTCAGCAATCAGCCCCAGCATTTT
TRBJ2-2	TRBV10-1	TRBD2	NA	CASSGTGTRNTGELFF	TGCGCCAGCAGCGGTACCGGGACTAGAAACACCGGGGAGCTGTTTTTT
TRBJ1-2	TRBV27	NA	NA	CASSSTWGIGAKGYTF	TGTGCCAGCAGTTCCACCTGGGGGATAGGCGCGAAGGGCTACACCTTC
TRBJ2-1	TRBV18	TRBD2	NA	CASSPRGGLASNEQFF	TGTGCCAGCTCACCCAGGGGGGGACTAGCATCAAATGAGCAGTTCTTC
TRBJ1-5	TRBV28	NA	NA	CASRGPFSNQPQHF	TGTGCCAGCAGAGGACCTTTTAGCAATCAGCCCCAGCATTTT
TRBJ2-5	TRBV7-3	NA	once	CASSLWGQETQYF	TGTGCCAGCAGCTTATGGGGACAAGAGACCCAGTACTTC
TRBJ1-2	TRBV7-9	NA	once	CASSPPAVGHGYTF	TGTGCCAGCAGCCCGCCGGCCGTGGGTCATGGCTACACCTTC
TRBJ1-2	TRBV28	NA	NA	CASRGQGKSNYGYTF	TGTGCCAGCAGGGGGCAAGGAAAGTCTAACTATGGCTACACCTTC
TRBJ1-4	TRBV9	TRBD1	once	CASSVGPRTGSDNEKLFF	TGTGCCAGCAGCGTAGGGCCAAGGACAGGGTCCGATAATGAAAAACTGTTTTTT
TRBJ2-5	TRBV10-3	TRBD2	NA	CAISESFSSTSGQETQYF	TGTGCCATCAGTGAGTCTTTTTCTAGTACTAGCGGCCAAGAGACCCAGTACTTC
TRBJ2-6	TRBV19	NA	NA	CASSPWGGALVSGANVLTF	TGTGCCAGTTCTCCCTGGGGGGGGGCCCTTGTCTCTGGGGCCAACGTCCTGACTTTC
TRBJ2-7	TRBV10-3	TRBD1	NA	CAISQGAAYEQYF	TGTGCCATCAGCCAGGGGGCAGCCTACGAGCAGTACTTC
TRBJ2-3	TRBV5-5	NA	NA	CASSLADLDTQYF	TGTGCCAGCAGCCTGGCCGACTTGGATACGCAGTATTTT
TRBJ2-7	TRBV19	TRBD1	NA	CASSIKGTGTYEQYF	TGTGCCAGTAGTATTAAGGGGACAGGCACCTACGAGCAGTACTTC
TRBJ2-2	TRBV5-4	TRBD2	NA	CASSSHGGGRGVGELFF	TGTGCCAGCAGCTCCCACGGCGGCGGGAGAGGGGTCGGGGAGCTGTTTTTT